Listed below are T cell receptor beta chains from one sample, sequenced in a study of early T cells in non-severe SARS-CoV-2 infection. TCRdb recomputed calls from the 5' RACE reads with MiXCR, one row per CDR3 protein. The repertoire holds about 48,000 distinct CDR3 sequences, with 6.5% to 9.5% as singletons. The sequencing sample was made of whole blood. Source of these receptors: an adult who was a healthcare worker with PCR-confirmed SARS-CoV-2 infection or an uninfected control (not recorded which). Both conserved end residues are trimmed from each CDR3. The order of the fields is J gene, V gene, CDR3 protein.

TRBJ1-2 TRBV6-6 ASYARTIYGYT
TRBJ2-1 TRBV4-2 ASSQGGLAGSEQF
TRBJ2-1 TRBV7-9 ASSLAQGASEQF
TRBJ1-3 TRBV3-1 ASSHTASGNTIY
TRBJ2-3 TRBV18 ASSPPSRADTQY
TRBJ2-7 TRBV5-8 ASSLATYEQY
TRBJ1-4 TRBV19 ASMKTSTNEKLF
TRBJ2-1 TRBV12-3/TRBV12-4 ASRIYNEQF
TRBJ1-5 TRBV20-1 SATTGNQPQH
TRBJ2-1 TRBV10-3 AIRNGTPGYNEQF
TRBJ2-1 TRBV20-1 SAPVQGHNEQF
TRBJ2-2 TRBV20-1 SAKGHTNTGELF
TRBJ2-7 TRBV10-1 ASSEMDRDSYEQY
TRBJ1-2 TRBV4-3 ASSQGQDDYGYT
TRBJ2-1 TRBV20-1 SARGPWSYNEQF
TRBJ2-3 TRBV20-1 SAHSDRDTQY
TRBJ2-5 TRBV6-1 ASSEGPAQETQY
TRBJ2-1 TRBV3-1 ASSTGTGGYNEQF
TRBJ2-5 TRBV11-2 ASSLNRPQETQY
TRBJ1-4 TRBV7-2 ASSPQVRNEKLF
TRBJ2-2 TRBV12-3/TRBV12-4 ASTPWGNTGELF
TRBJ2-1 TRBV7-9 ASSLSVGAYNEQF
TRBJ2-2 TRBV7-6 ASSFTSGNTGELF
TRBJ2-2 TRBV4-3 ASSHRGGLEELF
TRBJ1-5 TRBV6-5 ASSYTATQPQH
TRBJ2-7 TRBV11-2 ASSFGTTYEQY
TRBJ1-6 TRBV7-9 ASRPPGQASSYNSPLH
TRBJ2-4 TRBV14 ASSITAKNIQY